This TCR beta chain was sequenced in a study of cytomegalovirus exposure and HLA in healthy donors. Whole-study context: There were 65 million to 85 million unique TCRs (from HLA-typed donors) in an early data release.

The primer mix had 60 Vbeta and 13 Jbeta primers. Sequencing was performed with immunoSEQ multiplex PCR; in TCRdb, only in-frame clones are kept and a portion is missing. The data show 55,000 to 80,000 clones, around 63% seen once. Study-wide findings and caveats: A few CMV-associated chains were confirmed in vitro to be specific for CMV antigens. In the analysis, some V segments, TRBV6-2 and TRBV6-3 included, were excluded as indistinguishable.

This clone was observed a handful of times. Its antigen remains unknown. This CDR3 contains 17 residues. Germline CDR1 SGHDT, CDR2 YYEEEE. The junction had 5 bases not matched to a gene; V was cut back by 4 bases and J by 1 base. V gene TRBV5-6 combines with J gene TRBJ2-5, with TRBD2 identical over 15 bases. Sequenced: PBMCs. The sequence derives from a woman in her 30s in good health and CMV-seronegative. CDR3 DNA sequence: TGTGCCAGCAGCCCGGGACTAGCGGGGGGTATCCAAGAGACCCAGTACTTC. Protein: CASSPGLAGGIQETQYF.